Presented here are 10 T cell receptor beta chains from one specimen sequenced in a study of blood T cell repertoires in COVID-19. Data came from immunoSEQ multiplex PCR; TCRdb stores just in-frame clones and leaves some out. The sample includes about 150,000 clones, 80% to 90% of them seen just once. The specimen sequenced was peripheral blood. These receptors came from a woman aged 70-85 years with acute or convalescent COVID-19.

The V and J genes are TRBV25-1 and TRBJ2-3; weak D call: TRBD2 (5 bases). Looked up from germline, CDR1 is MGHDK and CDR2 is SYGVNS. This CDR3 has 14 residues. Deletions cut 1 base from V and 6 bases from J, with 11 bases between. The CDR3 loop is CASSESGSPDTQYF. CDR3 nucleotide sequence: TGTGCCAGCAGTGAATCGGGGTCCCCTGATACGCAGTATTTT.

The chain links TRBV11-2 to TRBJ2-5; no firm D call. Between the trimmed V and J ends, which lost 3 bases and 5 bases, there was a span of 10 bases. The CDR3 loop spans 13 amino acids. Germline V gene lookup returns CDR1 SGHAT and CDR2 FQNNGV. The CDR3 protein is CASSFPQRETQYF. CDR3 bases: TGTGCCAGCAGCTTCCCCCAACGGGAGACCCAGTACTTC.

The rearrangement links TRBV7-9 to TRBJ1-1; 11 positions agree with TRBD1. The V and J ends lost 5 bases and 4 bases, in that order; junction bases with no gene match: 6. Germline assignment: CDR1 SEHNR and CDR2 FQNEAQ (reference sequence). The CDR3 runs 15 residues. The CDR3 here is CASSVVGTGGTEAFF. In nucleotides, the CDR3 is TGTGCCAGCAGCGTAGTTGGGACAGGGGGCACTGAAGCTTTCTTT.

This chain joins TRBV2 and TRBJ1-5; the D is unclear. V was trimmed by 3 bases and J by 4 bases, leaving 13 bases between them. The germline V gene has CDR1 SNHLY and CDR2 FYNNEI. The CDR3 consists of 15 residues. As DNA, the CDR3 is TGTGCCAGCAGTGACCAGAGAGCGGGGAATCAGCCCCAGCATTTT. This translates into CASSDQRAGNQPQHF.

V and J are TRBV27 and TRBJ2-7; TRBD2 matches at 11 bases. The CDR3 totals 15 residues. The junction had 4 bases not matched to a gene; V was cut back by 2 bases and J by 4 bases. Looked up from germline, CDR1 is MNHEY and CDR2 is SMNVEV (reference sequence). The DNA of the CDR3 is TGTGCCAGCAGTTTAGTAGCGGGGGGGCCGTACGAGCAGTACGTC. Protein product: CASSLVAGGPYEQYV.

V usage is TRBV7-9 and J usage is TRBJ1-3, with 7 bases that match TRBD1. V was pared by 4 bases and J by 0 bases, with 6 bases of the junction left unmatched. The germline gives CDR1 SEHNR, CDR2 FQNEAQ (reference sequence). CDR3 length: 16 residues. CDR3: CASSSRTGASGNTIYF. DNA of the CDR3: TGTGCCAGCAGCTCCCGGACAGGAGCCTCTGGAAACACCATATATTTT.

This chain uses TRBV3-1 (or the pseudogene TRBV3-2) with TRBJ2-6; TRBD1 might be the D (6 bases). Germline V gene lookup returns CDR1 LGHDT and CDR2 YNNKEL (reference sequence). Deletions cut 4 bases from V and 5 bases from J, with 9 bases between. The CDR3 sequence is 14 residues long. The CDR3 DNA reads TGTGCCAGCAGCCCGACAGGTTGGGCCAACGTCCTGACTTTC. Protein product: CASSPTGWANVLTF.

The rearrangement joins TRBV19 to TRBJ2-1; 9 nucleotides align to TRBD2. The CDR3 extends over 15 amino acids. Germline V CDR1 and CDR2: LNHDA, SQIVND (reference sequence). V gave up 6 bases and J gave up 4 bases; unmatched junction bases: 7. The CDR3 sequence: CASSAAAGGYNEQFF. As DNA, the CDR3 is TGTGCCAGTAGCGCCGCGGCGGGGGGGTACAATGAGCAGTTCTTC.

This chain uses TRBV27 with TRBJ1-1, with D perhaps TRBD1 (5 bases). V lost 1 base, J lost 3 bases, and 6 bases lay in between. CDR3 length: 13 amino acids. The germline CDR1 and CDR2 sequences are MNHEY and SMNVEV (reference sequence). Here the CDR3 DNA reads TGTGCCAGCAGTTTATACAGGCACACTGAAGCTTTCTTT. Protein product: CASSLYRHTEAFF.

This chain joins TRBV5-4 and TRBJ2-3; 8 positions match TRBD1. This CDR3 has 17 amino acids. V lost 4 bases to trimming and J lost 0 bases; unmatched junction nucleotides: 10. Germline V lookup: CDR1 SGHNT, CDR2 YYREEE (reference sequence). The CDR3 loop is CASSPTGTGHSTDTQYF. CDR3 DNA sequence: TGTGCCAGCAGCCCAACCGGGACAGGTCATAGCACAGATACGCAGTATTTT.